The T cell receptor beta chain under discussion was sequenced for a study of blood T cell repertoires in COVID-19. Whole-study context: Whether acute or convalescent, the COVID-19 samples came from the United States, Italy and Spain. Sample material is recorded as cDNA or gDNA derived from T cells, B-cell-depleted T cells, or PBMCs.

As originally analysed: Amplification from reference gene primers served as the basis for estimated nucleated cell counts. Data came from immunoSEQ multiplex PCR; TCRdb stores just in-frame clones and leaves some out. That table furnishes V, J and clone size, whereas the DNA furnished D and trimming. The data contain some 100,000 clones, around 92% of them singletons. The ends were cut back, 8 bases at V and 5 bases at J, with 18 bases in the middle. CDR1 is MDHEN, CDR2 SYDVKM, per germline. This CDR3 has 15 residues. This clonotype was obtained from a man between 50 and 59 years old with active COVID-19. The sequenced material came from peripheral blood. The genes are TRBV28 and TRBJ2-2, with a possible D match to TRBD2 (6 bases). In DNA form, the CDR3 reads TGTGCCAGCGGCAACGGGGGAATCGGGACCGGGGAGCTGTTTTTT. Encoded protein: CASGNGGIGTGELFF. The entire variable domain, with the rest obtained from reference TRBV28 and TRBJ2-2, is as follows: DVKVTQSSRYLVKRTGEKVFLECVQDMDHENMFWYRQDPGLGLRLIYFSYDVKMKEKGDIPEGYSVSREKKERFSLILESASTNQTSMYLCASGNGGIGTGELFFGEGSRLTVL.